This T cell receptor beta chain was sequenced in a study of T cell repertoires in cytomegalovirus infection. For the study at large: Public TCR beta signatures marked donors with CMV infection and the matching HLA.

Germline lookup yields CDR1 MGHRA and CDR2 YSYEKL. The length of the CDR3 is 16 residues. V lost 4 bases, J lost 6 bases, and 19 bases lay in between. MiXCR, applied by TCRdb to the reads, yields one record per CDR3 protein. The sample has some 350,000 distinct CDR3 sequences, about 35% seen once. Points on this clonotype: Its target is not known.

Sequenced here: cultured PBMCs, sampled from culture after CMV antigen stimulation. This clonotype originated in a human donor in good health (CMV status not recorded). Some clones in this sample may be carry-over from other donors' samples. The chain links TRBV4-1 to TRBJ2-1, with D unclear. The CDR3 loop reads CASSPPPGPSANEQFF. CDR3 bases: TGCGCCAGCAGCCCGCCCCCTGGTCCGTCGGCCAATGAGCAGTTCTTC.